This TCR beta chain was captured in a study of CXCR3-negative and CXCR3-positive naive CD8 T cells. Study-wide points: Most assays used freshly isolated PBMCs, as cryopreservation partially reduced CXCR3. Naive CXCR3-positive cells had TRB CDR3s more hydrophobic than those of CXCR3-negative naive cells. Naive CXCR3-negative cells resembled naive CXCR3-positive cells in TRBV-TRBJ usage; memory cells differed. Both of the naive subsets showed about the same high diversity, but memory CD8+ cells had much less.

Germline CDR1 and CDR2: SQVTM and ANQGSEA. CDR3 length: 13 residues. About this clonotype: What it recognizes is unknown.

Via 5' RACE with UMI labels, TRB cDNA libraries were prepared. TCRdb reworked the 5' RACE reads into one entry per CDR3 protein, no DNA. This sample lists around 92,000 distinct CDR3 sequences; its ten largest clones have around 1.7%. The V call is TRBV29-1, the J call TRBJ2-3; TCRdb returns TRBD2, unconfirmable since there is no DNA. The sequenced sample was naive CXCR3- CD8+ T cells from blood. Indicated subset: CD45RO-CCR7+CD27+CD95- naive CD8+ T cells lacking CXCR3 (TNR3-). This clonotype was sampled from a human donor in good health. Some clones in this sample may be carry-over from other donors' samples. The chain's CDR3 is CSVGLVSGDTQYF.